What follows describes a single TCR beta chain. The antigen is undetermined. These data come from a study of tumor-infiltrating lymphocytes in primary liver carcinoma. About the research overall: Roughly 3.65 to 8 million productive TCRbeta reads were obtained per sample, with similar numbers across tissue types.

This CDR3 contains 16 residues. Germline trimming cut 10 bases from V and 6 bases from J; bases unmatched to any gene: 17. Germline V gives CDR1 MNHNY, CDR2 SVGAGI (reference sequence). The study extracted blood RNA from unsorted whole blood and also extracted germline DNA. Study conclusions and caveats: Tumors had a top-250-clone fraction that was significantly higher than blood (p = 0.039). Less overlap was seen in tumor-adjacent and tumor-blood pairs than in tumor region pairs.

With around 490 ng total RNA as template and a constant-region primer, TCR beta cDNA was made. Each TCR beta library was derived from three nested multiplex PCR rounds that employed slightly modified ARM-PCR. TRBV1-TRBV30 forward primers and a C-beta reverse primer were used in the first two PCR rounds, which each ran for approximately 10 cycles. TCRdb recomputed calls from the multiplex PCR reads with MiXCR, one row per CDR3 protein. The table has some 320,000 distinct CDR3 sequences, 55% to 65% seen once. The chain has TRBV6-6 and TRBJ2-7; 11 bases fit TRBD2. The sequenced sample was peripheral blood. This clonotype originated in a man aged 35 to 55 with primary liver carcinoma and hepatitis B virus infection. The CDR3 region is CANNERGSGRASEQYF. The CDR3 DNA is TGTGCCAACAACGAGAGGGGTAGCGGGAGGGCCTCCGAGCAGTACTTC.